The clone carrying this T cell receptor (beta chain) was counted ten times or more. Only in-frame clones appear in the TCRdb table, and some are missing; sequencing was by immunoSEQ multiplex PCR. The sample has about 300,000 clones, under 90% seen once. Seattle's enrolled individuals joined amid active infection and were then monitored longitudinally. Germline lookup yields CDR1 LNHDA and CDR2 SQIVND (reference sequence). Trimming took 5 bases from V and 6 from J, leaving 11 bases between them. This CDR3 region has 13 residues. This sample is part of a study of blood T cell repertoires in COVID-19. Study as a whole: Samples taken during acute and convalescent COVID-19 were collected in the United States, Italy and Spain. Sources were T cells, B-cell-depleted T cells, or PBMCs; the material itself was cDNA or gDNA.

The TCR was taken from a woman in her twenties or thirties with COVID-19, enrolled during active disease. Sequenced material: peripheral blood. The chain recombines TRBV19 with TRBJ2-1; TRBD1 is a possible D gene (6 bases). CDR3 region: CASSRTEANEQFF. CDR3 sequence (DNA): TGTGCCAGTAGTCGGACAGAAGCCAATGAGCAGTTCTTC.